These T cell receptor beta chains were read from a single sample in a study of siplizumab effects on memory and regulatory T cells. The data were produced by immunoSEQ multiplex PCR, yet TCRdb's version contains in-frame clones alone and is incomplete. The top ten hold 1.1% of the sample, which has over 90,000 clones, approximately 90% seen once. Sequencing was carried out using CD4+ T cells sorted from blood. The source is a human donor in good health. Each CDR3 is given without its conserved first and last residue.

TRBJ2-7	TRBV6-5	ASSYRDPSYEQY
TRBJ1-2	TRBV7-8	ASSLGHLPEESYT
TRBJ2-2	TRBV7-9	ASSLTRGDTGELF
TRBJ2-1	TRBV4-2	ASSQDRGTSFLEQF
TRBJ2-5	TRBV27	ASTALASGIREQY
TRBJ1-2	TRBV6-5	ASSYDGRQGGGYT
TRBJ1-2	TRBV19	ASTSGLNYGYT
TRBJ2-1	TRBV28	ASEPSGRAEQF
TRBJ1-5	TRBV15	ATSREYRTGWGSQPQH
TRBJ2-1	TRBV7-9	ASSHLLGSARLDNEQF
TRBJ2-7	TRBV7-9	ASSPRTSGPPYEQY
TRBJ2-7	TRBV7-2	ASTVDPGSSYEQY
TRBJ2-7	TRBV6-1	ASSEALRAGVPYEQY
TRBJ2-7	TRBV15	ATSRPGDGTYEQY
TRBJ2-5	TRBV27	ASSLSWAPEETQY
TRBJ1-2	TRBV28	ASTGPVKGYT
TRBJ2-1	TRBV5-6	ASSLGSYNEQF
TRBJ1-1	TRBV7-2	ASSSIGVRAVNTEAF
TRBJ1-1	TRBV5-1	ASSRQEPNTEAF
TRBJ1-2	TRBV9	ASSVGQEHGYT
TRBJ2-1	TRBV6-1	ASNSGDLGYNEQF
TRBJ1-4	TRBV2	ASSGQGGGKLF
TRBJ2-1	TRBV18	ASSPPSGRADYNEQF
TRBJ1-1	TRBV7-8	ASSLEGEAF
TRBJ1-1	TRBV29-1	SVMTGRNTEAF
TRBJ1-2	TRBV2	ASGDRGNYGYT
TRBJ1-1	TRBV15	ATSTNTEAF
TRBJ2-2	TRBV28	ASSRTSPGELF
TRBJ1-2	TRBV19	ASRDIILGYT
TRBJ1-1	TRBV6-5	ASSPRPDNTEAF
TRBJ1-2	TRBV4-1	ASSQNAPNYGYT
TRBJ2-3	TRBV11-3	ASSFSGWGRQY
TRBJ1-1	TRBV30	AWRHRIGEAF
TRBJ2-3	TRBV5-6	ASSPGLAEATDTQY
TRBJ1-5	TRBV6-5	ASSYAEGQPQH
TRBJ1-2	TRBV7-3	ASSPWPDRSYGYT
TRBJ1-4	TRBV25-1	ASSDPGRVQEKLF
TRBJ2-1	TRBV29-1	SVERGSYNEQF
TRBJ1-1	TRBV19	ASSPRTGTVNTEAF
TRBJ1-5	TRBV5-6	ASSSRGNQPQH
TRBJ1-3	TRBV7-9	ASSPSGIAGNTIY
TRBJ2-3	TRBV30	ASIRRGTDTQY
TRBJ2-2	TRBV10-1	ASSERGVQAGELF
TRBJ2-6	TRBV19	ASSIRGAGANVLT
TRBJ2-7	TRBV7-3	ASSLWGTSSDEQY
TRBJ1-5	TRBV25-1	ASRKGQPGNQPQH
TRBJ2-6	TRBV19	ASSIGPQVSGANVLT
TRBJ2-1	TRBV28	ASSNLSPGQGAGSYNEQF
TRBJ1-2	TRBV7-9	ASSSTTVYGYGYT
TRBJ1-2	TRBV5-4	ASSPGAGLST
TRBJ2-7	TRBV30	AWSPKYEQY
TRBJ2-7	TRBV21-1	ASFGTGRNYEQY
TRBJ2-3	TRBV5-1	ASSLTTDTQY
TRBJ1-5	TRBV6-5	ASSYSASGSWPQH
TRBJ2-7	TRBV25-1	ASSDLVNNYEQY
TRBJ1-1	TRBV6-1	ASSKESRSSREAF